The source of this TCR beta chain is a study of T cells in Graves' hyperthyroidism and ophthalmopathy. This CDR3 is 15 amino acids long. Trimming pared 8 bases from V and 4 bases from J, leaving 21 bases between. CDR1 and CDR2 from the germline V gene are MNHEY and SMNVEV (reference sequence). Amplification of TCR beta CDR3 regions was performed using RNA transcripts as template. TCR CDR3 underwent first-round RT-PCR with the HTBI primer set. TCRdb reprocessed the multiplex PCR reads via MiXCR and lists one record per CDR3 protein. Found here are 400,000 or so distinct CDR3 sequences, about 14% of them singletons; the top ten hold around 20%. Points from the study as a whole: Blood also carried most thyroid clonotypes expanded above 0.001.

In its sample, this clonotype was seen a few times. Its matching antigen is unknown. This receptor was obtained from a woman aged 25 to 39 with Graves' ophthalmopathy. Source material: blood. The rearrangement joins TRBV27 to TRBJ2-7; D might be TRBD2 (5 bases). The CDR3 DNA reads TGTGCCAGCCCCGCGGCCCGGGGTATTATTTACGAGCAGTACTTC. Protein: CASPAARGIIYEQYF.